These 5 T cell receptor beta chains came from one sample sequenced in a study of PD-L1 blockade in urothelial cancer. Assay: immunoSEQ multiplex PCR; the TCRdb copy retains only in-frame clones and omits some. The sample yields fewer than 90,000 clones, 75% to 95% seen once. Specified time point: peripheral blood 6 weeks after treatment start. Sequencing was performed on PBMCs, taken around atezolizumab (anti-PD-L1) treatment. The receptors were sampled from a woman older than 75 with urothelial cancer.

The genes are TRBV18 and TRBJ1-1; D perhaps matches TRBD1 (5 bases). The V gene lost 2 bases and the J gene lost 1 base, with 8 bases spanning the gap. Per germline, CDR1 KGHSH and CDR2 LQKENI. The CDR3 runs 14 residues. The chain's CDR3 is CASSPIDRNTEAFF. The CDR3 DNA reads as TGTGCCAGCTCACCAATCGACAGGAACACTGAAGCTTTCTTT.

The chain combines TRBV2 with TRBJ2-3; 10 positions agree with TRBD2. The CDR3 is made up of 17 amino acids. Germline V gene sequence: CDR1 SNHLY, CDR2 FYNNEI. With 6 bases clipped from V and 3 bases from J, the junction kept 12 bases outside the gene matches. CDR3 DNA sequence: TGTGCCAGCAGGCTGAGGGTGCTAGCGGGAGCGACAGATACGCAGTATTTT. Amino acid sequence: CASRLRVLAGATDTQYF.

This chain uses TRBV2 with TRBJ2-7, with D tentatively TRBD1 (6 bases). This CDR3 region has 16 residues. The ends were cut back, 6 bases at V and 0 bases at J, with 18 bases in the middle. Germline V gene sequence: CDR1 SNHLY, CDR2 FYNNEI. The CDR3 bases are TGTGCCAGCAGATTCGACAGGCGCTATAACTCCTACGAGCAGTACTTC. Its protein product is CASRFDRRYNSYEQYF.

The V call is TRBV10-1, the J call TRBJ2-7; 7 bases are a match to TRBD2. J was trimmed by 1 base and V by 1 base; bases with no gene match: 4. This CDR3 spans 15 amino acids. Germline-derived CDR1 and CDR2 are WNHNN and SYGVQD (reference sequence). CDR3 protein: CASSEYSGRSYEQYF. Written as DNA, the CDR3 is TGCGCCAGCAGTGAGTATTCCGGGAGGTCCTACGAGCAGTACTTC.

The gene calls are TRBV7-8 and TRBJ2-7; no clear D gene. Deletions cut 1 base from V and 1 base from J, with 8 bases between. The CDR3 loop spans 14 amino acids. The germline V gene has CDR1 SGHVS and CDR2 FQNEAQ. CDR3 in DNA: TGTGCCAGCAGCTTAGTACTAACGTCCTACGAGCAGTACTTC. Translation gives CASSLVLTSYEQYF.